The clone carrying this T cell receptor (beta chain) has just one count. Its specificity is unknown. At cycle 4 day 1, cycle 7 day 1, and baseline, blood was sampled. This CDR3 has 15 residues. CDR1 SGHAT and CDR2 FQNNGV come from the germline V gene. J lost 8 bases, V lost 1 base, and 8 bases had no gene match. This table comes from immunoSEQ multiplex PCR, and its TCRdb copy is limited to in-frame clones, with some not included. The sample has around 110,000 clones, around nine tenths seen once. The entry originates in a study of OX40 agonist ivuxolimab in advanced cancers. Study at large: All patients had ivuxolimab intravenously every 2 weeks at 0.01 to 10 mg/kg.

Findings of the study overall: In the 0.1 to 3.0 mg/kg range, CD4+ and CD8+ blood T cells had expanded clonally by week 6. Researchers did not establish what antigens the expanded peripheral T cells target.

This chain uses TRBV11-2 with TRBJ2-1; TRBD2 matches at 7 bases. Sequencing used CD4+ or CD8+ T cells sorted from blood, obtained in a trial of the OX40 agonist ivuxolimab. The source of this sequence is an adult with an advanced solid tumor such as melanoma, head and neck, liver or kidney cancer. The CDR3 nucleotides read TGTGCCAGCAGCTTAGGACTAGCCCAGGGCGATGAGCAGTTCTTC. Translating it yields CASSLGLAQGDEQFF.